One sample yielded the 27 T cell receptor beta chains listed below, sequenced in a study of OX40 agonist ivuxolimab in advanced cancers. Sequencing used immunoSEQ multiplex PCR; TCRdb keeps in-frame clones, though not all of them. The sample carries 65,000 to 85,000 clones, around nine tenths recorded once. Specimen: CD4+ or CD8+ T cells sorted from blood, collected in a trial of the OX40 agonist ivuxolimab. The receptors come from an adult with an advanced solid tumor such as melanoma, head and neck, liver or kidney cancer.

The genes are TRBV7-2 and TRBJ1-3; the D gene is possibly TRBD1 (5 bases). This CDR3 region has 15 residues. The V end lost 2 bases, the J end lost 6 bases, and 14 bases lay between the germline ends. CDR1 is SGHTA and CDR2 is FQGNSA in the germline V gene. CDR3 nucleotides: TGTGCCAGCAGCTTATATGAGGGGACTCAAAACACCATATATTTT. Translated: CASSLYEGTQNTIYF. Full variable domain (remainder filled in from reference TRBV7-2 and TRBJ1-3): GAGVSQSPSNKVTEKGKDVELRCDPISGHTALYWYRQSLGQGLEFLIYFQGNSAPDKSGLPSDRFSAERTGGSVSTLTIQRTQQEDSAVYLCASSLYEGTQNTIYFGEGSWLTVV.

The gene calls are TRBV19 and TRBJ2-6; no firm D call. The V gene lost 11 bases and the J gene lost 4 bases, with 12 bases spanning the gap. Germline-derived CDR1 and CDR2 are LNHDA and SQIVND (reference sequence). The CDR3 runs 13 residues. The CDR3 region is CAPSLPGANVLTF. Here the CDR3 DNA reads TGTGCCCCAAGCCTCCCCGGGGCCAACGTCCTGACTTTC.

This sequence joins TRBV19 and TRBJ2-1, with TRBD2 matching over 10 bases. CDR1 and CDR2 (germline): LNHDA, SQIVND (reference sequence). Trimming cost V 8 bases and J 8 bases; bases outside gene matches: 12. The CDR3 contains 15 residues. The CDR3 sequence is CASPWKRGGNDEQFF. CDR3 nucleotides: TGTGCCAGTCCGTGGAAGCGGGGGGGCAACGATGAGCAGTTCTTC.

V gene TRBV19 combines with J gene TRBJ1-5; tentative D call: TRBD1 (6 bases). The CDR3 is made up of 15 amino acids. V was shortened by 4 bases and J by 0 bases, with 10 bases between the two germline ends. Germline CDR1 reads LNHDA; CDR2 reads SQIVND (reference sequence). The chain's CDR3 is CASSTDRYSNQPQHF. DNA for the CDR3: TGTGCCAGTAGTACAGACAGGTATAGCAATCAGCCCCAGCATTTT.

The V call is TRBV6-6, the J call TRBJ1-2, with 7 positions matching TRBD1. Germline V CDR1 and CDR2: MNHNY, SVGAGI (reference sequence). V trimming: 5 bases; J trimming: 3 bases; junction bases outside the gene matches: 3. The CDR3 spans 13 residues. The CDR3: CASSIRGYYGYTF. The CDR3 bases are TGTGCCAGCAGTATCAGGGGGTACTATGGCTACACCTTC.

This chain joins TRBV6-1 and TRBJ2-2; 8 bases are a match to TRBD2. J was trimmed by 6 bases and V by 2 bases; bases with no gene match: 5. This CDR3 is built from 15 residues. Per the germline V gene, CDR1 is MNHNS and CDR2 is SASEGT. The CDR3 nucleotides read TGTGCCAGCAGTGAACGAGGACTAGCCCCCGGGGAGCTGTTTTTT. As protein: CASSERGLAPGELFF.

The chain is built from TRBV19 and TRBJ2-1; D not resolved. Trimming took 3 bases from V and 5 from J, leaving 8 bases between them. Germline assignment: CDR1 LNHDA and CDR2 SQIVND (reference sequence). This CDR3 has 13 residues. The CDR3 is CASSILLHNEQFF. The CDR3 DNA sequence: TGTGCCAGTAGTATTCTCCTACACAATGAGCAGTTCTTC. Supplemented by reference TRBV19 and TRBJ2-1, the full variable domain reads DGGITQSPKYLFRKEGQNVTLSCEQNLNHDAMYWYRQDPGQGLRLIYYSQIVNDFQKGDIAEGYSVSREKKESFPLTVTSAQKNPTAFYLCASSILLHNEQFFGPGTRLTVL.

This chain links TRBV2 with TRBJ2-3; 9 bases match TRBD2. The CDR3 has 15 residues. Germline loops: CDR1 SNHLY, CDR2 FYNNEI. Trimming removed 5 bases from V and 4 bases from J; junction bases left unmatched: 7. CDR3 residues: CASSSSGGMADTQYF. Here the CDR3 DNA reads TGTGCCAGCAGTTCGAGCGGGGGGATGGCAGATACGCAGTATTTT.

The chain couples TRBV6-4 to TRBJ1-2, with D possibly TRBD1 on 5 matching bases. Looked up from germline, CDR1 is MRHNA and CDR2 is SNTAGT. The V end lost 8 bases, the J end lost 1 base, and 11 bases lay between the germline ends. This CDR3 spans 13 amino acids. The CDR3 nucleotides are TGTGCCAGCCGCCGGGGCAGTAACTATGGCTACACCTTC. It codes for CASRRGSNYGYTF.

The chain has TRBV15 and TRBJ2-3; the D is unclear. Germline V CDR1 and CDR2: LNHNV, YYDKDF (reference sequence). This CDR3 has 15 amino acids. V lost 2 bases, J lost 0 bases, and 9 bases lay in between. The CDR3 DNA sequence: TGTGCCACCAGCAGATTAGCAGCTAGCACAGATACGCAGTATTTT. Encoded protein: CATSRLAASTDTQYF.

J is TRBJ2-7 and V is TRBV30, with 7 bases fitting TRBD1. The CDR3 is 12 amino acids. J was trimmed by 12 bases and V by 3 bases; bases with no gene match: 11. Germline lookup yields CDR1 GTSNPN and CDR2 SVGIG (reference sequence). In DNA form, the CDR3 reads TGTGCCTGGAGCGAAAATCAGGGGGAGACGTACTTC. It encodes CAWSENQGETYF.

The chain recombines TRBV30 with TRBJ2-2; 11 nucleotides agree with TRBD1. Unmatched junction bases numbered 13, after V lost 2 bases and J lost 5 bases. CDR1 is GTSNPN, CDR2 SVGIG, per germline (reference sequence). The CDR3 is made up of 18 amino acids. CDR3 loop: CAWSPRTGGTIGTGELFF. CDR3 coding DNA: TGTGCCTGGAGTCCAAGGACAGGGGGCACGATTGGGACCGGGGAGCTGTTTTTT.

This sequence joins TRBV12-2 and TRBJ2-5. TRBV12-2 has pseudogene status. The CDR3 contains 15 residues. The CDR3 region is CASRPLMVRGETQYF. For the CDR3, the DNA is TGTGCAAGTCGCCCACTCATGGTGCGTGGGGAGACCCAGTACTTC.

The gene calls are TRBV5-5 and TRBJ1-2; 8 nucleotides match TRBD1. The J segment lost 3 bases and the V segment lost 0 bases, leaving 4 bases of the junction unmatched. Germline assignment: CDR1 SGHKS and CDR2 YYEKEE (reference sequence). CDR3 length equals 15 residues. The CDR3 loop reads CASSLGGQGHYGYTF. The CDR3 DNA follows: TGTGCCAGCAGCTTGGGAGGACAGGGACACTATGGCTACACCTTC.

V usage is TRBV29-1 and J usage is TRBJ2-1, with 8 positions matching TRBD1. The CDR3 contains 14 residues. CDR1 SQVTM and CDR2 ANQGSEA come from the germline V gene. V shed 6 bases, J shed 1 base, and the junction held 5 bases outside the gene matches. The CDR3 nucleotides read TGCAGCGTCAGGGGGCGCGTGTCCTACAATGAGCAGTTCTTC. Its translation is CSVRGRVSYNEQFF.

This rearrangement joins TRBV15 to TRBJ2-1, with 12 bases lining up with TRBD2. CDR1 and CDR2 from the germline V gene are LNHNV and YYDKDF (reference sequence). The CDR3 runs to 16 residues. Trimming cost V 0 bases and J 4 bases; bases outside gene matches: 1. CDR3 region: CATSRELAGGYNEQFF. In nucleotides, the CDR3 is TGTGCCACCAGCAGAGAACTAGCGGGAGGATACAATGAGCAGTTCTTC.

The J gene is TRBJ2-5, the V gene TRBV27; 13 nucleotides agree with TRBD2. CDR1 MNHEY and CDR2 SMNVEV come from the germline V gene (reference sequence). V shed 5 bases and J 5 bases; nucleotides not matched to a gene: 5. This CDR3 has 15 amino acids. CDR3 bases: TGTGCCAGCAGTGTCGGGACTAGCGGGATTGAGACCCAGTACTTC. The encoded protein is CASSVGTSGIETQYF.

This clone was seen once. The J gene is TRBJ1-4, the V gene TRBV15; 8 bases align to TRBD1. The germline CDR1 and CDR2 sequences are LNHNV and YYDKDF (reference sequence). J gave up 8 bases and V 1 base, and 6 bases lay outside the gene matches. The CDR3 has 15 residues. The CDR3 region is CATSRATGAREKLFF. CDR3 sequence (DNA): TGTGCCACCAGCAGAGCGACAGGGGCAAGGGAAAAACTGTTTTTT.

This clone was seen a single time. V gene TRBV5-1 combines with J gene TRBJ2-1; D not certain. V gave up 7 bases and J gave up 7 bases, with 9 bases separating them. The CDR3 is 11 amino acids. Germline CDR1 reads SGHRS; CDR2 reads YFSETQ. This chain's CDR3 is CASSDSNEQFF. The CDR3 nucleotides are TGCGCCAGCTCCGATAGTAATGAGCAGTTCTTC.

The chain employs TRBV6-5 and TRBJ1-2, with D perhaps matching TRBD1 (5 bases). There are 13 residues in the CDR3. The germline gives CDR1 MNHEY, CDR2 SVGAGI. With 6 bases removed from V and 8 bases from J, the gap between germline ends came to 16 bases. For the CDR3, the DNA is TGTGCCAGCAGGTTCAAGACAGCCTCCGGCTACACCTTC. Translating gives CASRFKTASGYTF.

The V gene is TRBV19, the J gene TRBJ2-5; tentatively, D is TRBD2 (6 bases). The CDR3 is 14 residues long. Per germline, CDR1 LNHDA and CDR2 SQIVND (reference sequence). Trimming removed 4 bases at V and 5 bases at J, with 14 bases between. DNA for the CDR3: TGTGCCAGTAGTACCCTGGGACTGGCGGAGACCCAGTACTTC. Translating gives CASSTLGLAETQYF.

The chain links TRBV11-3 to TRBJ2-3; D gene unclear. Looked up from germline, CDR1 is SGHNT and CDR2 is YENEEA. The CDR3 is made up of 12 amino acids. Trimming removed 0 bases from V and 6 bases from J, with 4 bases in between. The CDR3 coding sequence is TGTGCCAGCAGCTTAGATTATGATACGCAGTATTTT. It specifies CASSLDYDTQYF. The whole variable domain, remainder taken from reference TRBV11-3 and TRBJ2-3, is EAGVVQSPRYKIIEKKQPVAFWCNPISGHNTLYWYLQNLGQGPELLIRYENEEAVDDSQLPKDRFSAERLKGVDSTLKIQPAELGDSAVYLCASSLDYDTQYFGPGTRLTVL.

This clone has at least ten counts. The chain recombines TRBV9 with TRBJ2-7; D is unresolved. V was pared by 0 bases and J by 3 bases, with 10 bases between. This CDR3 is built from 14 residues. Germline loops: CDR1 SGDLS, CDR2 YYNGEE. The CDR3 DNA sequence: TGTGCCAGCAGCGTAGCTCCCGAGAGCTACGAGCAGTACTTC. This translates into CASSVAPESYEQYF.

The genes are TRBV9 and TRBJ2-1; a weak D match, TRBD1 (5 bases). V was trimmed by 0 bases and J by 0 bases, leaving 16 bases between them. The CDR3 has 18 residues. Germline CDR1 is SGDLS and CDR2 is YYNGEE. The DNA of the CDR3 is TGTGCCAGCAGCGTAGATCGTAGGGGTCTAAACTCCTACAATGAGCAGTTCTTC. It yields the protein CASSVDRRGLNSYNEQFF.

V is TRBV6-1 and J is TRBJ1-5, with TRBD1 matching over 12 bases. The CDR3 extends over 14 amino acids. V gave up 7 bases and J gave up 6 bases; unmatched junction bases: 4. Per germline, CDR1 MNHNS and CDR2 SASEGT. The chain's CDR3 is CASTRDRGPQPQHF. Written as DNA, the CDR3 is TGTGCCAGCACCCGGGACAGGGGGCCTCAGCCCCAGCATTTT.

The chain employs TRBV7-9 and TRBJ2-5, with 8 bases identical to TRBD1. J lost 4 bases, V lost 5 bases, and 9 bases had no gene match. The CDR3 extends over 15 amino acids. CDR1 and CDR2 from the germline V gene are SEHNR and FQNEAQ (reference sequence). CDR3 DNA: TGTGCCAGCAGCAAGGGACAGGCGGTAGGAGAGACCCAGTACTTC. Protein: CASSKGQAVGETQYF. Supplemented by reference TRBV7-9 and TRBJ2-5, the full variable domain reads DTGVSQNPRHKITKRGQNVTFRCDPISEHNRLYWYRQTLGQGPEFLTYFQNEAQLEKSRLLSDRFSAERPKGSFSTLEIQRTEQGDSAMYLCASSKGQAVGETQYFGPGTRLLVL.

The V and J genes are TRBV5-8 and TRBJ2-4, with 8 nucleotides matching TRBD2. J lost 6 bases, V lost 7 bases, and 6 bases had no gene match. The CDR3 length is 13 residues. Germline lookup yields CDR1 SGHTS and CDR2 YDEGEE. The CDR3: CASCPRGANIQYF. The CDR3 region has the DNA TGTGCCAGCTGCCCGCGGGGGGCAAACATTCAGTACTTC.